This T cell receptor (beta chain) was profiled in a study of cytomegalovirus exposure and HLA in healthy donors. Study-wide points: A link between a missense DCLRE1C variant and TCR beta V- and J-gene trimming emerged from a later analysis. Confirmation in vitro established that a few CMV-associated chains were specific for CMV antigens. Highest at DRB1 and lowest at HLA-C, TCR association rates differed among HLA loci in a later analysis.

PCR involved 60 Vbeta and 13 Jbeta primers. The authors' processing: Later reanalysis found 75 million to 95 million unique TCR beta chains, roughly 10 million of them shared. Data came from immunoSEQ multiplex PCR; TCRdb stores just in-frame clones and leaves some out. That table gives V, J and clone size, and the DNA gave D and trimming. The data hold about 270,000 clones, with roughly two thirds observed a single time. Notes on this clone: Antigen: not known.

The sequenced sample was PBMCs. The TCR originated in a female donor in good health and CMV-seronegative.

The DNA of the CDR3 is TGTGCCAGCAGCTTCGGAGCCACCTACGAGCAGTACTTC. It specifies CASSFGATYEQYF. The chain is built from TRBV7-9 and TRBJ2-7; no firm D call. With 3 bases removed from V and 2 bases from J, the gap between germline ends came to 8 bases. Germline V CDR1 and CDR2: SEHNR, FQNEAQ (reference sequence). CDR3 length equals 13 residues.